These 32 T cell receptor beta chains originate from one sample sequenced in a study of blood T cells in healthy people across ages. The authors ran a second PCR of roughly 6 to 12 cycles using a sample-barcoded 5' primer and a J-beta primer mix. TCRdb re-analysed the 5' RACE reads in MiXCR, keeping a single row per CDR3 protein. This sample carries about 1.1 million distinct CDR3 sequences, roughly two fifths of them seen once, and the ten largest clones take roughly 14%. Sequenced input: blood. Receptor source: a man aged 18-30 years in good health.

The rearrangement uses TRBV9 and TRBJ2-2, with a possible D match to TRBD1 (6 bases). Germline V gives CDR1 SGDLS, CDR2 YYNGEE. There are 15 residues in the CDR3. V shed 4 bases and J shed 5 bases, with 15 bases lying between them. The CDR3, as DNA: TGTGCCAGCAGCCTCGCCGCAGGGGAAACCGGGGAGCTGTTTTTT. This encodes CASSLAAGETGELFF.

J is TRBJ2-3 and V is TRBV4-1; 10 bases line up with TRBD1. The CDR3 totals 15 residues. From germline, CDR1 is MGHRA and CDR2 YSYEKL. V gave up 4 bases and J gave up 5 bases; unmatched junction bases: 6. The CDR3 reads CASSRGDRGEDTQYF. The CDR3 nucleotides are TGCGCCAGCAGCCGAGGGGACAGGGGTGAAGATACGCAGTATTTT.

This clonotype has ten or more counts. This rearrangement joins TRBV29-1 to TRBJ2-3, with 7 bases identical to TRBD1. The CDR3 extends over 15 amino acids. Germline-derived CDR1 and CDR2 are SQVTM and ANQGSEA. V lost 4 bases, J lost 1 base, and 8 bases stayed unmatched. The CDR3 region has the DNA TGCAGCGTTGTCATACAGGGGAAGGGCACAGATACGCAGTATTTT. Its protein is CSVVIQGKGTDTQYF.

CDR3 nucleotides: TGTGCCAGCAGCAGCCAGGGAGTCAACTATGGCTACACCTTC. Protein sequence: CASSSQGVNYGYTF. The J gene is TRBJ1-2, the V gene TRBV7-9; D is possibly TRBD1 (5 bases). Germline V gene sequence: CDR1 SEHNR, CDR2 FQNEAQ (reference sequence). CDR3 size: 14 residues. V dropped 5 bases and J dropped 2 bases, with 12 bases sitting between them.

This clonotype has a handful of counts. The V call is TRBV11-2, the J call TRBJ2-1, with 9 bases that match TRBD1. The V gene end was trimmed by 8 bases and the J gene end by 9 bases; junction bases not matched to a gene: 2. The germline V gene has CDR1 SGHAT and CDR2 FQNNGV. There are 11 residues in the CDR3. CDR3 DNA sequence: TGTGCCAGCGGACAGGGGTTTGAGCAGTTCTTC. Its protein is CASGQGFEQFF.

This clonotype occurred a few times. The chain links TRBV29-1 to TRBJ1-2, with D possibly TRBD1 on 5 matching bases. V was pared by 0 bases and J by 6 bases, with 11 bases between. The CDR3 runs 13 residues. The germline V gene encodes CDR1 SQVTM and CDR2 ANQGSEA. The CDR3 sequence: CSVEEGDGHGYTF. CDR3 DNA: TGCAGCGTTGAAGAGGGGGACGGGCATGGCTACACCTTC.

CDR3 bases: TGTGCCAGCAGCTTATTTGAGGGAAAAGCCAAAAACATTCAGTACTTC. It translates to CASSLFEGKAKNIQYF. The genes are TRBV7-3 and TRBJ2-4, with D perhaps matching TRBD2 (5 bases). Per the germline V gene, CDR1 is SGHTA and CDR2 is FQGTGA. The CDR3 runs 16 residues. V was clipped by 2 bases and J by 0 bases, with 11 bases between them.

This clonotype turned up a few times. V usage is TRBV9 and J usage is TRBJ1-6; D is uncertain. V lost 0 bases, J lost 7 bases, and 8 bases lay in between. The CDR3 is 14 residues long. The germline CDR1 and CDR2 sequences are SGDLS and YYNGEE. The chain's CDR3 is CASSVGTWNSPLHF. The CDR3, as DNA: TGTGCCAGCAGCGTAGGAACGTGGAATTCACCCCTCCACTTT.

The chain has TRBV6-6 and TRBJ2-5; D possibly corresponds to TRBD1 (5 bases). The CDR3 extends over 15 amino acids. Looked up from germline, CDR1 is MNHNY and CDR2 is SVGAGI (reference sequence). V lost 6 bases to trimming and J lost 2 bases, with 16 bases between them. The CDR3 sequence: CASRSLETEQETQYF. DNA for the CDR3: TGTGCCAGCAGAAGTCTGGAGACAGAACAAGAGACCCAGTACTTC.

This clonotype occurred many times. The chain combines TRBV4-3 with TRBJ1-1; 7 nucleotides match TRBD1. Germline V CDR1 and CDR2: LGHNA, YSLEER. The junction had 4 bases not matched to a gene; V was cut back by 3 bases and J by 3 bases. This CDR3 is built from 14 residues. The CDR3 nucleotides read TGCGCCAGCAGCCAGGTTACAGGGGACACTGAAGCTTTCTTT. Translated, it gives CASSQVTGDTEAFF.

The V call is TRBV20-1, the J call TRBJ2-3, with TRBD1 as a possible D gene (7 bases). V was cut by 0 bases and J by 0 bases, with 13 bases left in between. CDR1 is DFQATT and CDR2 is SNEGSKA in the germline V gene (reference sequence). This CDR3 is 16 amino acids long. The CDR3 protein is CSARDPGGRSTDTQYF. In DNA form, the CDR3 reads TGCAGTGCTAGAGATCCAGGGGGGAGGAGCACAGATACGCAGTATTTT.

J is TRBJ2-2 and V is TRBV4-2; D gene unclear. From germline, CDR1 is LGHNA and CDR2 YNFKEQ. Trimming left V 1 base short and J 7 bases short, with 7 bases between. The CDR3 spans 13 residues. Here the CDR3 DNA reads TGTGCCAGCAGCCAAGGGCCCAACGGGGAGCTGTTTTTT. It codes for CASSQGPNGELFF.

This clonotype has ten or more counts. The chain links TRBV20-1 to TRBJ2-5; the D is unclear. The V and J ends lost 0 bases and 1 base respectively, with 12 bases between them. This CDR3 comprises 15 residues. Germline CDR1 is DFQATT and CDR2 is SNEGSKA (reference sequence). This CDR3 reads CSARDITSAQETQYF. The CDR3 DNA reads as TGCAGTGCTAGAGATATCACTTCCGCCCAAGAGACCCAGTACTTC.

The V call is TRBV7-9, the J call TRBJ1-2; 7 positions match TRBD1. The junction had 7 bases not matched to a gene; V was cut back by 1 base and J by 8 bases. Germline V gene sequence: CDR1 SEHNR, CDR2 FQNEAQ (reference sequence). The CDR3 contains 14 residues. CDR3 in DNA: TGTGCCAGCAGCTTAGAAAGGGGGCATGGAGGCTACACCTTC. Residues: CASSLERGHGGYTF.

A few counts support this clonotype. CDR3 sequence reads: CASSRRSGANVLTF. The CDR3 DNA is TGTGCCAGCTCAAGAAGATCTGGGGCCAACGTCCTGACTTTC. V and J are TRBV6-6 and TRBJ2-6; D is ambiguous. Germline assignment: CDR1 MNHNY and CDR2 SVGAGI (reference sequence). The CDR3 consists of 14 residues. Trimming cost V 8 bases and J 1 base, with 9 bases left between them.

The V and J genes are TRBV6-6 and TRBJ1-2; D might be TRBD1 (6 bases). Germline assignment: CDR1 MNHNY and CDR2 SVGAGI (reference sequence). Deletions cut 4 bases from V and 7 bases from J, with 7 bases between. This CDR3 comprises 11 residues. Written as DNA, the CDR3 is TGTGCCAGCAGTTCGGACAGTGGCTACACCTTC. Protein sequence: CASSSDSGYTF.

At least ten counts were recorded for this clonotype. The chain has TRBV29-1 and TRBJ1-2; D unresolved. Germline lookup yields CDR1 SQVTM and CDR2 ANQGSEA. CDR3 length: 13 residues. The ends were cut back, 8 bases at V and 2 bases at J, with 15 bases in the middle. The CDR3 here is CSIRRQVNYGYTF. The CDR3 DNA sequence: TGCAGCATCCGCCGCCAGGTGAACTATGGCTACACCTTC.

The chain links TRBV27 to TRBJ1-1; 7 bases match TRBD1. V was clipped by 0 bases and J by 1 base; unmatched bases: 5. The CDR3 runs 16 residues. From germline, CDR1 is MNHEY and CDR2 SMNVEV (reference sequence). The CDR3 spells CASSLSIGTANTEAFF. CDR3 coding DNA: TGTGCCAGCAGTTTATCAATAGGGACAGCGAACACTGAAGCTTTCTTT.

The CDR3 reads CASILGGTQYF. The CDR3 DNA sequence: TGTGCCAGCATTCTAGGGGGGACCCAGTACTTC. V usage is TRBV27 and J usage is TRBJ2-5, with D possibly TRBD1 on 6 matching bases. This CDR3 is built from 11 residues. Germline-derived CDR1 and CDR2 are MNHEY and SMNVEV (reference sequence). V gave up 7 bases and J gave up 7 bases, with 10 bases separating them.

This clonotype was found a few times. The genes are TRBV7-9 and TRBJ2-2, with D unclear. This CDR3 region has 12 residues. Germline loops: CDR1 SEHNR, CDR2 FQNEAQ (reference sequence). The ends were cut back, 8 bases at V and 5 bases at J, with 9 bases in the middle. The CDR3 bases are TGTGCCAGCGGGGTGGAGACCGGGGAGCTGTTTTTT. Translating gives CASGVETGELFF.

The rearrangement joins TRBV5-1 to TRBJ2-3, with D maybe TRBD2 (5 bases). The CDR3 has 14 residues. From germline, CDR1 is SGHRS and CDR2 YFSETQ. Trimming cost V 7 bases and J 8 bases, with 20 bases left between them. CDR3 residues: CASGPNGESGTQYF. As DNA, the CDR3 is TGCGCCAGCGGCCCAAACGGGGAGTCAGGTACGCAGTATTTT.

The CDR3 DNA is TGTGCCAGCAGTTTCTCTAGCGGGGCCGACACCGGGGAGCTGTTTTTT. As protein: CASSFSSGADTGELFF. The rearrangement joins TRBV6-2 or TRBV6-3 to TRBJ2-2; 9 bases agree with TRBD2. With 4 bases clipped from V and 3 bases from J, the junction kept 6 bases outside the gene matches. Germline CDR1 MNHEY, CDR2 SVGEGT. There are 16 residues in the CDR3.

The table lists this clonotype with a few counts. This chain connects TRBV12-3 or TRBV12-4 to TRBJ1-1; the D is unclear. Trimming removed 10 bases at V and 5 bases at J, with 17 bases between. CDR3 size: 13 residues. CDR3 nucleotides: TGTGCCATCACTCGTCCAGGAGTGACTGAAGCTTTCTTT. Translating it yields CAITRPGVTEAFF.

The chain has TRBV20-1 and TRBJ2-7; weak D call: TRBD1 (6 bases). The V end lost 3 bases, the J end lost 7 bases, and 19 bases lay between the germline ends. Germline V gene lookup returns CDR1 DFQATT and CDR2 SNEGSKA (reference sequence). The CDR3 spans 14 residues. CDR3 sequence reads: CSASPTGTYNEQYF. The CDR3 region has the DNA TGCAGTGCTAGCCCGACAGGTACCTACAATGAGCAGTACTTC.

The chain has TRBV5-1 and TRBJ2-1; 10 positions agree with TRBD1. The length of the CDR3 is 15 residues. J gave up 8 bases and V 2 bases, and 7 bases lay outside the gene matches. Germline CDR1 and CDR2: SGHRS and YFSETQ. The CDR3 protein is CASSLDPDRGDEQFF. CDR3 bases: TGCGCCAGCAGCTTAGACCCGGACAGGGGGGATGAGCAGTTCTTC.

This chain uses TRBV20-1 with TRBJ2-3, with a possible D match to TRBD1 (5 bases). V lost 1 base to trimming and J lost 4 bases, with 12 bases between them. Germline V gene data show CDR1 as DFQATT and CDR2 as SNEGSKA (reference sequence). This CDR3 has 14 residues. DNA of the CDR3: TGCAGTGCTAGAGCCAGTAGGGGCGCAGATACGCAGTATTTT. This gives the protein CSARASRGADTQYF.

This chain links TRBV29-1 with TRBJ2-3; TRBD1 or TRBD2 may be the D gene (6 bases each). V lost 6 bases to trimming and J lost 5 bases, with 12 bases between them. The CDR3 totals 12 residues. The germline gives CDR1 SQVTM, CDR2 ANQGSEA. The CDR3 coding sequence is TGCAGCGTGGCAGAGGGGGGAGATACGCAGTATTTT. The encoded protein is CSVAEGGDTQYF.

This clonotype was seen only a few times. The V call is TRBV29-1, the J call TRBJ1-6, with D perhaps TRBD1 (6 bases). Germline V lookup: CDR1 SQVTM, CDR2 ANQGSEA. V was pared by 5 bases and J by 5 bases, with 10 bases between. The length of the CDR3 is 13 residues. For the CDR3, the DNA is TGCAGCGTTTGCACAGGGAATAATTCACCCCTCCACTTT. This sequence encodes CSVCTGNNSPLHF.

The rearrangement joins TRBV14 to TRBJ2-7; TRBD1 is a possible D gene (5 bases). This CDR3 comprises 14 residues. V was pared by 1 base and J by 3 bases, with 10 bases between. CDR1 is SGHDN, CDR2 FVKESK, per germline. CDR3 loop: CASSQVLRVYEQYF. For the CDR3, the DNA is TGTGCCAGCAGCCAAGTACTCAGGGTCTACGAGCAGTACTTC.

This clonotype was detected a few times. V usage is TRBV14 and J usage is TRBJ1-4, with TRBD1 as a possible D gene (6 bases). Germline assignment: CDR1 SGHDN and CDR2 FVKESK. The CDR3 loop spans 15 amino acids. The V end lost 2 bases, the J end lost 8 bases, and 15 bases lay between the germline ends. The CDR3 coding sequence is TGTGCCAGCAGCCAACAGGGGCTCGTTAAGGAAAAACTGTTTTTT. This translates into CASSQQGLVKEKLFF.

The chain carries TRBV11-2 and TRBJ2-1, with 11 bases fitting TRBD2. CDR1 and CDR2 from the germline V gene are SGHAT and FQNNGV. Germline trimming cut 0 bases from V and 5 bases from J; bases unmatched to any gene: 3. The CDR3 extends over 16 amino acids. In DNA, the CDR3 is TGTGCCAGCAGCTTAGATCTACTAGCGGGGGACAATGAGCAGTTCTTC. It specifies CASSLDLLAGDNEQFF.

This clonotype was detected only a few times. This sequence joins TRBV20-1 and TRBJ1-2; possible D gene TRBD1, 5 bases. Between the trimmed V and J ends, which lost 3 bases and 9 bases, there was a span of 11 bases. Germline V lookup: CDR1 DFQATT, CDR2 SNEGSKA (reference sequence). This CDR3 has 11 amino acids. The CDR3 bases are TGCAGTGCTAGTAGGCAGGGCCGCTACACCTTC. Translating it yields CSASRQGRYTF.